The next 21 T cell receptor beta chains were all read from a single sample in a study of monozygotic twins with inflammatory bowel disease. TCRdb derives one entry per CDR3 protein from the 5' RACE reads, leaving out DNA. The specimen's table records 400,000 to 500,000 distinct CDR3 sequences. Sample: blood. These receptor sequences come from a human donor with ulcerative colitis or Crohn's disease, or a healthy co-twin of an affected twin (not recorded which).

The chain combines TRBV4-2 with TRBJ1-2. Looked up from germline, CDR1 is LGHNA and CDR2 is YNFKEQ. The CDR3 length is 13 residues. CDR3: CASSQGRDYGYTF.

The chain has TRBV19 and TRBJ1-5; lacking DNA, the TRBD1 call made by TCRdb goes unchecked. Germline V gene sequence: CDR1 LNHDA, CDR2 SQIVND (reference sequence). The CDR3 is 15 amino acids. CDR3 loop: CASSTGTHSNQPQHF.

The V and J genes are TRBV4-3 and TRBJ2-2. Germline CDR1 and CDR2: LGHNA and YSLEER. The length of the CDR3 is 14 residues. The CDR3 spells CASSQDTGPGELFF.

The CDR3 reads CASSPVLTGELFF. This chain uses TRBV10-1 with TRBJ2-2. CDR3 length equals 13 residues. The germline gives CDR1 WNHNN, CDR2 SYGVQD (reference sequence).

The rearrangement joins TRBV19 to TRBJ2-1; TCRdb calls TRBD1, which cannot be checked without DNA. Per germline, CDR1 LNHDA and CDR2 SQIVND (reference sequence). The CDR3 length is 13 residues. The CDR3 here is CASETGANNEQFF.

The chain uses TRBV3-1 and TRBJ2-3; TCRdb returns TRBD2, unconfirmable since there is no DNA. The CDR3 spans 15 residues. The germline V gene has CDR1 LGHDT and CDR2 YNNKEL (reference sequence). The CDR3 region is CASSQSGLGTDTQYF.

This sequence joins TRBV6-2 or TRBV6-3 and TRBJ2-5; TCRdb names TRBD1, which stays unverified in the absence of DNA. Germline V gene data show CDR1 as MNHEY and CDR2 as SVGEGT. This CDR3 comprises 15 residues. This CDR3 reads CASSYSWSRGETQYF.

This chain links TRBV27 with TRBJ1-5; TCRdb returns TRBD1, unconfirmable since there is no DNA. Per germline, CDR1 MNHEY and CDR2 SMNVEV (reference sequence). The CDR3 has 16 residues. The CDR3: CASSSAQGQSNQPQHF.

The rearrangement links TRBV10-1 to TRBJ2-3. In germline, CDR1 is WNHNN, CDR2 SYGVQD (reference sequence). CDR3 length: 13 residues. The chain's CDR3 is CASSESIVDTQYF.

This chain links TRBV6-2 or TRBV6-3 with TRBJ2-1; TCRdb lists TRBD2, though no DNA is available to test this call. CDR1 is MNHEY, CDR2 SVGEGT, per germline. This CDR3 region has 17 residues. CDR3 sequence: CASSYSLLQRDRNEQFF.

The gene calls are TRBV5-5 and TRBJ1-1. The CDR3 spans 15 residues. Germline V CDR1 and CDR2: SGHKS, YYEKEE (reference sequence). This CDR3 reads CASSLIGGRETEAFF.

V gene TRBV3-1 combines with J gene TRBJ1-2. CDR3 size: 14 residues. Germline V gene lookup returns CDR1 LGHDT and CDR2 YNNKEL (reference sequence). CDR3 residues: CASSPTGANYGYTF.

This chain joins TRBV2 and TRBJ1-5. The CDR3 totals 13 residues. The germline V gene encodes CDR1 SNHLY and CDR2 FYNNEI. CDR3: CASSDNNNQPQHF.

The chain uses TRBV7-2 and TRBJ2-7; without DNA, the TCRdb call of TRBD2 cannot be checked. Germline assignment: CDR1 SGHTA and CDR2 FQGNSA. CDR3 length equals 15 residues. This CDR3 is CASSPPGLPIYEQYF.

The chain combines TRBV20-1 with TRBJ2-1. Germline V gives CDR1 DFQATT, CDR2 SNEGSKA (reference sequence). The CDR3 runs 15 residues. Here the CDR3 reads CSARDIGRAHNEQFF.

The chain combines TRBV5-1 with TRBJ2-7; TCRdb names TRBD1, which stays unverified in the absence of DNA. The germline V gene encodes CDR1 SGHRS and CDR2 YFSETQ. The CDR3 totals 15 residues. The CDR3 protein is CASSPGTLPPYEQYF.

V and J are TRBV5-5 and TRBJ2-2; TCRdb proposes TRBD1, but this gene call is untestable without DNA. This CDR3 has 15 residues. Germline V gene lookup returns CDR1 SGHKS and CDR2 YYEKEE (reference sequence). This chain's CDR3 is CASSLVGGRGGELFF.

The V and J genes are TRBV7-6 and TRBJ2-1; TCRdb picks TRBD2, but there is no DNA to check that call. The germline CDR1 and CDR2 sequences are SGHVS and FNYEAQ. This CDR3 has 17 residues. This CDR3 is CASSVLKSGRAYNEQFF.

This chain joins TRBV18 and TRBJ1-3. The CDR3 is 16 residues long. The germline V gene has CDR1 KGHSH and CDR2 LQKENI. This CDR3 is CASSPAVTISGNTIYF.

The CDR3 reads CSARALAPSVTDEQYF. The chain has TRBV20-1 and TRBJ2-7; the TRBD2 assignment by TCRdb is unverifiable without DNA. Per germline, CDR1 DFQATT and CDR2 SNEGSKA (reference sequence). There are 16 residues in the CDR3.

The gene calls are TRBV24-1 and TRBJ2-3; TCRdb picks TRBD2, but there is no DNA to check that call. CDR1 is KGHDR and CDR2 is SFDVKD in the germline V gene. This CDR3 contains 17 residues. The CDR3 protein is CATSDPGLAGITDTQYF.